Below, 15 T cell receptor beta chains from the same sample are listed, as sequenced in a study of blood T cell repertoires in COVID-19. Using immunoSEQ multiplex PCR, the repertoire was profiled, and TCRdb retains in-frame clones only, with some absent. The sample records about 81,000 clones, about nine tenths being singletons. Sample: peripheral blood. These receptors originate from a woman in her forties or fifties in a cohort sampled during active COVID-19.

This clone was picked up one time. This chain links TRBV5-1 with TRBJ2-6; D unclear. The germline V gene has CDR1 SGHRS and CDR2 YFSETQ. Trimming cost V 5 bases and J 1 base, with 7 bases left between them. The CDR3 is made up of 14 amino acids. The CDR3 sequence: CASSRSSGANVLTF. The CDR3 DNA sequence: TGCGCCAGCAGTCGGAGTTCTGGGGCCAACGTCCTGACTTTC.

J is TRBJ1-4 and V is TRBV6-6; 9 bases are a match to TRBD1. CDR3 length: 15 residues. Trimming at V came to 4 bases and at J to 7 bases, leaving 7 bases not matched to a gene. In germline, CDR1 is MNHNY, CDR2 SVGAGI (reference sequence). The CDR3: CASSFPGQGSEKLFF. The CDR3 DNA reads TGTGCCAGCAGTTTCCCGGGACAGGGTAGTGAAAAACTGTTTTTT.

This CDR3 reads CASIAGQGVLSNSPLHF. CDR3 nucleotide sequence: TGTGCCAGCATAGCGGGACAGGGAGTTTTAAGTAATTCACCCCTCCACTTT. The chain joins TRBV28 to TRBJ1-6, with TRBD1 identical over 9 bases. J was trimmed by 6 bases and V by 7 bases; bases with no gene match: 13. This CDR3 comprises 17 residues. Per germline, CDR1 MDHEN and CDR2 SYDVKM.

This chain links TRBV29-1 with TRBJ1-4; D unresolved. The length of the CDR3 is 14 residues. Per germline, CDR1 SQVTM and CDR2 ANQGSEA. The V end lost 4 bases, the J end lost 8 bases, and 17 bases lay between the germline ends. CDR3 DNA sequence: TGCAGCGTTGGTCTTCGTTTCGGTAGCGAAAAACTGTTTTTT. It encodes CSVGLRFGSEKLFF.

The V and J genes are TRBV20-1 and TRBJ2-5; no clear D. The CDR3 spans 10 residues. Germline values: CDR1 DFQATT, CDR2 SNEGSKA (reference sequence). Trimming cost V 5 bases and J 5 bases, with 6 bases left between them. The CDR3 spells CSALRETQYF. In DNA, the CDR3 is TGCAGTGCTTTACGGGAGACCCAGTACTTC.

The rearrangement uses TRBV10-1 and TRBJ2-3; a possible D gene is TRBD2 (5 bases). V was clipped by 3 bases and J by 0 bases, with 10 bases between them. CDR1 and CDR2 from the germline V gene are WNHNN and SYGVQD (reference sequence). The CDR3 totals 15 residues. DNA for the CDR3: TGCGCCAGCAGTGATGGAGGCTCGAGCACAGATACGCAGTATTTT. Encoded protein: CASSDGGSSTDTQYF.

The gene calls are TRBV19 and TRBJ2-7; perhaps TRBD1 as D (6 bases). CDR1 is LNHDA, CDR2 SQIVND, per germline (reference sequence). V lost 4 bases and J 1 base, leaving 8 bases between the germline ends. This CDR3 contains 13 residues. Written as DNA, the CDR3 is TGTGCCAGTAGTACCGGGACATCCTACGAGCAGTACTTC. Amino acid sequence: CASSTGTSYEQYF.

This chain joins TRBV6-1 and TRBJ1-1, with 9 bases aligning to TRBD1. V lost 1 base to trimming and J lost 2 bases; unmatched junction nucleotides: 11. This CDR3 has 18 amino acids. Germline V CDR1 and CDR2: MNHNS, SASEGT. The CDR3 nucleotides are TGTGCCAGCAGTGAAGGTTGGACTGGGGGACAGGGTAACACTGAAGCTTTCTTT. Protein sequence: CASSEGWTGGQGNTEAFF.

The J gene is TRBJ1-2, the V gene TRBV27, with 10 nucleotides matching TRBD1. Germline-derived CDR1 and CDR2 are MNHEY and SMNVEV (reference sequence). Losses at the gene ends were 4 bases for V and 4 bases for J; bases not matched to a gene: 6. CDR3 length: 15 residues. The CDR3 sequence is CASSSGTGVTYGYTF. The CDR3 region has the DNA TGTGCCAGCAGTTCTGGGACAGGGGTAACCTATGGCTACACCTTC.

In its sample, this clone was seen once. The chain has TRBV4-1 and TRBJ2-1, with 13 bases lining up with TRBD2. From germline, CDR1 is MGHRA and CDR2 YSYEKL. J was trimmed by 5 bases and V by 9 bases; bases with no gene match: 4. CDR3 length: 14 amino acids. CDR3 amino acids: CASSGLAGNNEQFF. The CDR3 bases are TGCGCCAGTTCGGGACTAGCGGGGAACAATGAGCAGTTCTTC.

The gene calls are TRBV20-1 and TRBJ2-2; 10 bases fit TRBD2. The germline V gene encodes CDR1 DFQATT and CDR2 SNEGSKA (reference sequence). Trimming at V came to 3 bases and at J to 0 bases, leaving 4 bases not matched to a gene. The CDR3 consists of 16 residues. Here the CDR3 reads CSASSSGGANTGELFF. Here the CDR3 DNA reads TGCAGTGCTAGTTCGAGCGGGGGGGCGAACACCGGGGAGCTGTTTTTT.

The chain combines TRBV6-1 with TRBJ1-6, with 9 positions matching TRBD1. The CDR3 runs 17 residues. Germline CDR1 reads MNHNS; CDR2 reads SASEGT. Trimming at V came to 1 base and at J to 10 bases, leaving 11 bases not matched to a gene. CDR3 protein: CASSEEARDRVRSPLHF. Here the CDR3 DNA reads TGTGCCAGCAGTGAAGAAGCCAGGGACAGGGTTCGATCACCCCTCCACTTT.

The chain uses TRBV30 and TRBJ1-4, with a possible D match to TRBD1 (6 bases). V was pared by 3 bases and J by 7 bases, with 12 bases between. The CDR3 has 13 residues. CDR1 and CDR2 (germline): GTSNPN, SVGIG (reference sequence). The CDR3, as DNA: TGTGCCTGGAGACAACAGGGTCCTGAAAAACTGTTTTTT. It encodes CAWRQQGPEKLFF.

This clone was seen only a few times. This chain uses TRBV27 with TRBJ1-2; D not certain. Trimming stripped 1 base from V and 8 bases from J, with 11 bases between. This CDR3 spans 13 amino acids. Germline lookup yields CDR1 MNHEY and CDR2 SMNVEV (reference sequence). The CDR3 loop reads CASSLYDKGGYTF. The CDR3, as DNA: TGTGCCAGCAGTTTATACGACAAAGGAGGCTACACCTTC.

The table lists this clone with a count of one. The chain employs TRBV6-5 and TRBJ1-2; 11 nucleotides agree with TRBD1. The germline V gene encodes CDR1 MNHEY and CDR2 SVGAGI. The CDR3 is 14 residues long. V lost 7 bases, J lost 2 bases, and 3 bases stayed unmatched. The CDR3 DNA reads TGTGCCAGCAAGGACAGGGGGCCCAACTATGGCTACACCTTC. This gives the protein CASKDRGPNYGYTF.